This T cell receptor (beta chain) comes out of a study of T cells in tumors and immune-related adverse events. Per the germline V gene, CDR1 is MGHRA and CDR2 is YSYEKL. This CDR3 comprises 15 residues. The V and J ends lost 0 bases and 5 bases respectively, with 10 bases between them. In its sample, this clone was seen once. At the DNA level, this CDR3 is encoded by other sequences in the same sample as well. The data were produced by immunoSEQ multiplex PCR, yet TCRdb's version contains in-frame clones alone and is incomplete. The sample includes approximately 4,000 clones, almost 85% of them seen just once.

The sequence came from a female donor with metastatic renal cell carcinoma. Sample: skin tissue, taken from a patient treated with anti-PD-1 therapy. V is TRBV4-1 and J is TRBJ1-4; no clear D gene. The CDR3 sequence is CASSQDRGANEKLFF. The CDR3, as DNA: TGCGCCAGCAGCCAAGATCGGGGTGCCAATGAAAAACTGTTTTTT.